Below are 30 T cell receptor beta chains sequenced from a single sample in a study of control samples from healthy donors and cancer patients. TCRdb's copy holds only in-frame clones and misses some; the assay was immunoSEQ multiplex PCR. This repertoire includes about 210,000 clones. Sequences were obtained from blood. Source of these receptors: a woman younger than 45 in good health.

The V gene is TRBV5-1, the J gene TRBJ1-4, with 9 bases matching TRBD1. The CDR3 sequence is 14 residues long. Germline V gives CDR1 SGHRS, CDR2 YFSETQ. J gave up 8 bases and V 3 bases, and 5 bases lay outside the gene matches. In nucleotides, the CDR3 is TGCGCCAGCAGCTGGGACAGGGCCAGGGAAAAACTGTTTTTT. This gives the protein CASSWDRAREKLFF. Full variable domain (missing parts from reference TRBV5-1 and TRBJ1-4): KAGVTQTPRYLIKTRGQQVTLSCSPISGHRSVSWYQQTPGQGLQFLFEYFSETQRNKGNFPGRFSGRQFSNSRSEMNVSTLELGDSALYLCASSWDRAREKLFFGSGTQLSVL.

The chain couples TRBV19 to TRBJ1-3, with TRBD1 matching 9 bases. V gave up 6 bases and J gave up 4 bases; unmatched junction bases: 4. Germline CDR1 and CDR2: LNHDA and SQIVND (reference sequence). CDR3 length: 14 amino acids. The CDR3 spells CASRQGAQGNTIYF. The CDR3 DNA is TGTGCCAGTAGACAGGGGGCGCAAGGAAACACCATATATTTT.

CDR3 loop: CASSDGSGRGEKLFF. In DNA, the CDR3 is TGTGCCAGCAGTGATGGATCGGGGCGTGGTGAAAAACTGTTTTTT. The V call is TRBV6-4, the J call TRBJ1-4, with a tentative D call TRBD1 (5 bases). CDR3 length equals 15 residues. The ends were cut back, 3 bases at V and 7 bases at J, with 15 bases in the middle. CDR1 and CDR2 from the germline V gene are MRHNA and SNTAGT.

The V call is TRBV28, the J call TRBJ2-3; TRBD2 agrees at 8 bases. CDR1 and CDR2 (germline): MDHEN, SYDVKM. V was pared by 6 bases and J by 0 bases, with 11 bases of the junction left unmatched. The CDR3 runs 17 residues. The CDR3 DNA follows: TGTGCCAGCAGCCTAATCGGGGGGGCGGGAAGCACAGATACGCAGTATTTT. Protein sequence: CASSLIGGAGSTDTQYF.

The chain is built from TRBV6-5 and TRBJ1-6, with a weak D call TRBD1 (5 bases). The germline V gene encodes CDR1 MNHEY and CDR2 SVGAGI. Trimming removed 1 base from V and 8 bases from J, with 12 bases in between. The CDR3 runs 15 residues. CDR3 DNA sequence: TGTGCCAGCAGTTACTTGACCGGGGGGGATTCACCCCTCCACTTT. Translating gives CASSYLTGGDSPLHF.

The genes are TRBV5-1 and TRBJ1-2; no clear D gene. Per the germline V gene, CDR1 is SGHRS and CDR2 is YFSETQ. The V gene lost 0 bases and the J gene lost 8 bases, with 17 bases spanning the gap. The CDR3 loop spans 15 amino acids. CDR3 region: CASSLAPRREGGYTF. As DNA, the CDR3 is TGCGCCAGCAGCTTGGCCCCAAGACGGGAAGGGGGCTACACCTTC. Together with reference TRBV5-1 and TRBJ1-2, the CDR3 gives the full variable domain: KAGVTQTPRYLIKTRGQQVTLSCSPISGHRSVSWYQQTPGQGLQFLFEYFSETQRNKGNFPGRFSGRQFSNSRSEMNVSTLELGDSALYLCASSLAPRREGGYTFGSGTRLTVV.

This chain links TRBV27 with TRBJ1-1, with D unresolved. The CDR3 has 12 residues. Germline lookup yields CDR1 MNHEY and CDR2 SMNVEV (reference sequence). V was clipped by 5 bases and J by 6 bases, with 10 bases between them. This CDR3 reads CASSKVYSEAFF. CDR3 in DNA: TGTGCCAGCAGTAAGGTGTATTCTGAAGCTTTCTTT.

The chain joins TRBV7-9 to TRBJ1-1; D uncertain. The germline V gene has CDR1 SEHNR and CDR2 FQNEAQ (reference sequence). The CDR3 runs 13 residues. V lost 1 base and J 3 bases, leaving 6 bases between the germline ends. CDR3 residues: CASSLGSDTEAFF. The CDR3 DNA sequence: TGTGCCAGCAGCTTAGGGTCGGACACTGAAGCTTTCTTT.

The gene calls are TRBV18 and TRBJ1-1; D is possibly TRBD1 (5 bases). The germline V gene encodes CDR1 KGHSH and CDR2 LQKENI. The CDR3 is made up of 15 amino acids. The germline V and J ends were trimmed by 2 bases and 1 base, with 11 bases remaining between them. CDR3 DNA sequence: TGTGCCAGCTCACCATATCGGGGACCGAACACTGAAGCTTTCTTT. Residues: CASSPYRGPNTEAFF. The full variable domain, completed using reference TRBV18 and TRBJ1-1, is NAGVMQNPRHLVRRRGQEARLRCSPMKGHSHVYWYRQLPEEGLKFMVYLQKENIIDESGMPKERFSAEFPKEGPSILRIQQVVRGDSAAYFCASSPYRGPNTEAFFGQGTRLTVV.

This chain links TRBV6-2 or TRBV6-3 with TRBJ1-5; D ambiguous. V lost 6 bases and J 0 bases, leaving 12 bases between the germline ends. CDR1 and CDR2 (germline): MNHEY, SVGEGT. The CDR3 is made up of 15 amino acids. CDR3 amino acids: CASSRDRYSNQPQHF. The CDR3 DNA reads TGTGCCAGCAGCCGGGATCGATATAGCAATCAGCCCCAGCATTTT.

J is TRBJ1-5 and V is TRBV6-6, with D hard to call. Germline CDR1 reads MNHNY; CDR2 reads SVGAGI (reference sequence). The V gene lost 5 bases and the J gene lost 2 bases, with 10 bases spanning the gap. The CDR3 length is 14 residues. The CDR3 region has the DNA TGTGCCAGCAGTGAGGGAACGGGCAATCAGCCCCAGCATTTT. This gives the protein CASSEGTGNQPQHF.

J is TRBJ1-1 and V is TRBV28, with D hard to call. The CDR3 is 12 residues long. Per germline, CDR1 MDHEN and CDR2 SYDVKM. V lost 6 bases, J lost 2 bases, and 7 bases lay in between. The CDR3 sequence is CASSPLNTEAFF. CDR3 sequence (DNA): TGTGCCAGCAGCCCCCTAAACACTGAAGCTTTCTTT.

The CDR3 region has the DNA TGCAGCGTTGCTGTTGATAGAGTGAACACTGAAGCTTTCTTT. Its protein is CSVAVDRVNTEAFF. The chain carries TRBV29-1 and TRBJ1-1; D ambiguous. From germline, CDR1 is SQVTM and CDR2 ANQGSEA. Trimming took 4 bases from V and 0 from J, leaving 12 bases between them. The CDR3 contains 14 residues.

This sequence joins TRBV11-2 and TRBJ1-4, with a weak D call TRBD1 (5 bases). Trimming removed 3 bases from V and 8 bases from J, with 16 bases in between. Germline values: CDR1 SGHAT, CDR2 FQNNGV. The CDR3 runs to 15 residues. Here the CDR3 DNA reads TGTGCCAGCAGCTTCCCCAGGGCCGGGGACGAAAAACTGTTTTTT. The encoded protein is CASSFPRAGDEKLFF.

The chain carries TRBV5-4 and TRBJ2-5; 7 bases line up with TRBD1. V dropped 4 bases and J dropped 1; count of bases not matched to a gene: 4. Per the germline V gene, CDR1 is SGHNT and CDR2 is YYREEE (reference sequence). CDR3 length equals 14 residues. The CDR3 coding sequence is TGTGCCAGCAGCCTCGGACAGGCCCAAGAGACCCAGTACTTC. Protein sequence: CASSLGQAQETQYF.

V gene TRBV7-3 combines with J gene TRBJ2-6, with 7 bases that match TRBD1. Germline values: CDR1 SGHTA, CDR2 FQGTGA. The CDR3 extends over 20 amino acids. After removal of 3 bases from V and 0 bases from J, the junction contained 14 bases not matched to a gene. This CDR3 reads CASSFRQGDPSTSGANVLTF. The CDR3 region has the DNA TGTGCCAGCAGCTTTCGACAGGGTGATCCCTCCACCTCTGGGGCCAACGTCCTGACTTTC.

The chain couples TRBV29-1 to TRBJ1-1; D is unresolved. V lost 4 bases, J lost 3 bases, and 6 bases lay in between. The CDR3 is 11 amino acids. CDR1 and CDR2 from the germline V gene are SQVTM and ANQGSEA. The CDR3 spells CSVATHTEAFF. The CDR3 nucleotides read TGCAGCGTTGCCACACACACTGAAGCTTTCTTT.

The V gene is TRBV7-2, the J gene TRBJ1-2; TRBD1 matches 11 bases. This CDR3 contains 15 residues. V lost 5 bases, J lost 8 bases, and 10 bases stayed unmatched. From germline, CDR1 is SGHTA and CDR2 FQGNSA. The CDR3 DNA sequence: TGTGCCAGCAGCGAAGGGACAGGGGGGTTATCGGGCTACACCTTC. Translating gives CASSEGTGGLSGYTF.

The CDR3 DNA sequence: TGCGCCAGCAGGGCAATATCTAGCGGGGGAAATGAGCAGTTCTTC. This translates into CASRAISSGGNEQFF. This chain joins TRBV10-2 and TRBJ2-1; 10 nucleotides align to TRBD2. This CDR3 comprises 15 residues. Germline CDR1 and CDR2: WSHSY and SAAADI. The ends lost 6 bases at V and 7 bases at J; junction bases unmatched: 9.

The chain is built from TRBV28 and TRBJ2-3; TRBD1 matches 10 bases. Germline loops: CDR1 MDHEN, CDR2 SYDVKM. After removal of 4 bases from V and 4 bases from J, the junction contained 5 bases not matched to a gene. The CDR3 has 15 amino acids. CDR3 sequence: CASSSRTGGADTQYF. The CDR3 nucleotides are TGTGCCAGCAGTTCACGGACAGGGGGGGCAGATACGCAGTATTTT.

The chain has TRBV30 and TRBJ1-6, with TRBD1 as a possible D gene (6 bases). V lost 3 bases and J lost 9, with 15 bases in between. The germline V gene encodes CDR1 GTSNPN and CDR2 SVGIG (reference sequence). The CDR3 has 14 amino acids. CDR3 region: CAWSVIGQSSPLHF. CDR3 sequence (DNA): TGTGCCTGGAGCGTTATAGGACAGTCTTCACCCCTCCACTTT.

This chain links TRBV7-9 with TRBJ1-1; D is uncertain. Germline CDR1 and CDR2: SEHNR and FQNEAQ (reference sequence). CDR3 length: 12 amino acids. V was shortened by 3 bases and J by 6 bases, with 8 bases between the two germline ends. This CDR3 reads CASSFGISEAFF. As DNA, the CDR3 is TGTGCCAGCAGCTTTGGGATATCTGAAGCTTTCTTT.

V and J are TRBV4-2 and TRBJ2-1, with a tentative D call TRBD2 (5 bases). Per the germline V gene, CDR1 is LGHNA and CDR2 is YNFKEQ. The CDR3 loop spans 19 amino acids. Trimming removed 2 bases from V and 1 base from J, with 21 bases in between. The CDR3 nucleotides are TGTGCCAGCAGCCAAAACCCGGCCGGACGGGGAAGGTCCTACAATGAGCAGTTCTTC. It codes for CASSQNPAGRGRSYNEQFF.

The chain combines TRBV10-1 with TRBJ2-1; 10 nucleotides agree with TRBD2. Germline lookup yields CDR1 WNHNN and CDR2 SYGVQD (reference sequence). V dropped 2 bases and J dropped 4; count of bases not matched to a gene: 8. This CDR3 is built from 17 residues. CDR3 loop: CASSEAWTSGPYNEQFF. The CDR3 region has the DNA TGCGCCAGCAGTGAGGCCTGGACTAGCGGACCTTACAATGAGCAGTTCTTC.

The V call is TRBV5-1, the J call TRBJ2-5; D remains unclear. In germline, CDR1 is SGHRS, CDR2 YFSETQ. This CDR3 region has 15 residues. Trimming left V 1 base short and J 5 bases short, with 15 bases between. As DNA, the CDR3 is TGCGCCAGCAGCTTGCGCACGTCCCATTGGGAGACCCAGTACTTC. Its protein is CASSLRTSHWETQYF.

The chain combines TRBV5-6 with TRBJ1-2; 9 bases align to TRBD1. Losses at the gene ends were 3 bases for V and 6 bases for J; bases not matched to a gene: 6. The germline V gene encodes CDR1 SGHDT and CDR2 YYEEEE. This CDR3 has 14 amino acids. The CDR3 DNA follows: TGTGCCAGCAGCTGGGGGACAGGGTCTAATGGCTACACCTTC. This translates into CASSWGTGSNGYTF. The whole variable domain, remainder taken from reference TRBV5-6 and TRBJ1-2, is DAGVTQSPTHLIKTRGQQVTLRCSPKSGHDTVSWYQQALGQGPQFIFQYYEEEERQRGNFPDRFSGHQFPNYSSELNVNALLLGDSALYLCASSWGTGSNGYTFGSGTRLTVV.

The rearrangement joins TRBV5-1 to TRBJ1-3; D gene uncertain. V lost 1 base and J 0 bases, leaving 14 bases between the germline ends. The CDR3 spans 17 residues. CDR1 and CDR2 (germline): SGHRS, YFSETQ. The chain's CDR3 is CASSLSVGSSSGNTIYF. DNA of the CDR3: TGCGCCAGCAGCTTGTCTGTGGGGAGTAGCTCTGGAAACACCATATATTTT.

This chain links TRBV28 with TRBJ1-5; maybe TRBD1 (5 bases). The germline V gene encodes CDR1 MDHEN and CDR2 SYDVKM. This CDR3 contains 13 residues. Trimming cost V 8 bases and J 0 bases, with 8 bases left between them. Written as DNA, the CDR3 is TGTGCCAGCGACGGACATAGCAATCAGCCCCAGCATTTT. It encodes CASDGHSNQPQHF.

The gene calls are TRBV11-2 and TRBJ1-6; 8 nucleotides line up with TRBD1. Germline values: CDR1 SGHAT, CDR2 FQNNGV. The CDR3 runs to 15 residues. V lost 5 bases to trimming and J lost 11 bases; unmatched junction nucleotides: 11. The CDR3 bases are TGTGCCAGCAGCCGCAGCCAGGGGGCGGAAGCACCCCTCCACTTT. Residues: CASSRSQGAEAPLHF.

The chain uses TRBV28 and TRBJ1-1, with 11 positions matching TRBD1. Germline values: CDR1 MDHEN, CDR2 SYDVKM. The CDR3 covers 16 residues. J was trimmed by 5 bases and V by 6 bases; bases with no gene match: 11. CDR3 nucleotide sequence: TGTGCCAGCAGCATTTCCGGGACAGGGGGAAGGACTGAAGCTTTCTTT. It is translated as CASSISGTGGRTEAFF. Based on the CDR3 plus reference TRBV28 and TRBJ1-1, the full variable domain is DVKVTQSSRYLVKRTGEKVFLECVQDMDHENMFWYRQDPGLGLRLIYFSYDVKMKEKGDIPEGYSVSREKKERFSLILESASTNQTSMYLCASSISGTGGRTEAFFGQGTRLTVV.